This TCR beta chain was captured in a study of T cell repertoires in cytomegalovirus infection. Study-wide background: Indications of both CMV infection and matching HLA type were provided by public TCR beta signatures. Points from the study as a whole: Predominance within the ex vivo response was attributable to HLA-C-restricted CMV-specific TCR beta clonotypes. Based on cumulative public TCR beta family frequency, carriers of CMV plus the relevant HLA were identified.

MiXCR was run by TCRdb on the reads, yielding one entry per CDR3 protein. The sample lists about 500,000 distinct CDR3 sequences; around 30% were seen once. A remark on this clonotype: Its specificity is not known.

This CDR3 is 13 amino acids long. CDR1 is MNHNS and CDR2 is SASEGT in the germline V gene. With 8 bases removed from V and 2 bases from J, the gap between germline ends came to 13 bases. This TCR was sampled from a human donor in good health (CMV status not recorded). Some clones in this sample may be carry-over from other donors' samples. This chain joins TRBV6-1 and TRBJ2-7, with no clear D. Sequencing used cultured PBMCs, obtained from culture after CMV antigen stimulation. CDR3: CASGTDGTYEQYV. CDR3 nucleotides: TGTGCCAGCGGTACGGACGGTACCTACGAGCAGTACGTC.